This is a list of T cell receptor beta chains from one sample in a study of shared clonotypes between healthy human individuals. Sequencing was performed with immunoSEQ multiplex PCR; in TCRdb, only in-frame clones are kept and a portion is missing. There are more than 2 million clones in the sample; almost 96% occur only once, and 0.1% to 0.15% lies in the top ten. Specimen: naive CD4+ T cells sorted from blood. The receptors stem from a man aged 18 to 29 in good health. The CDR3 runs from the conserved cysteine through the conserved F or W. D genes are given only for firm matches. Clone size, where shown, is once, few, many, or a class for clones that have expanded.

clone_size,v_call,d_call,j_call,cdr3_aa,cdr3_nt
-,TRBV5-1,-,TRBJ2-1,CASSLGGHEQFF,TGCGCCAGCAGCTTGGGGGGGCATGAGCAGTTCTTC
-,TRBV9,-,TRBJ2-5,CASSPRDWFQETQYF,TGTGCCAGCAGCCCACGGGACTGGTTTCAAGAGACCCAGTACTTC
-,TRBV30,TRBD2,TRBJ2-5,CAWKVVAGKKETQYF,TGTGCCTGGAAGGTGGTAGCGGGAAAAAAAGAGACCCAGTACTTC
-,TRBV4-1,TRBD1,TRBJ2-5,CASSRPGQQETQYF,TGCGCCAGCAGCCGACCGGGACAGCAAGAGACCCAGTACTTC
-,TRBV9,-,TRBJ2-1,CASSVAPTGNEQFF,TGTGCCAGCAGCGTAGCTCCAACGGGCAATGAGCAGTTCTTC
-,TRBV5-1,-,TRBJ1-3,CASSRGSSSGNTIYF,TGCGCCAGCAGCCGGGGGAGCAGCTCTGGAAACACCATATATTTT
-,TRBV20-1,-,TRBJ1-1,CSAGNTEAFF,TGCAGTGCCGGGAACACTGAAGCTTTCTTT
once,TRBV5-6,-,TRBJ2-5,CASYRDQETQYF,TGTGCCAGCTATCGGGACCAAGAGACCCAGTACTTC
-,TRBV6-5,TRBD1,TRBJ2-4,CASSHPRQGVNIQYF,TGTGCCAGCAGCCACCCTCGACAGGGAGTGAACATTCAGTACTTC
-,TRBV4-1,-,TRBJ1-5,CASSQEFVHNSNQPQHF,TGCGCCAGCAGCCAAGAGTTCGTGCATAATAGCAATCAGCCCCAGCATTTT
-,TRBV7-9,-,TRBJ1-5,CASSFGGVNQPQHF,TGTGCCAGCAGCTTTGGGGGCGTCAATCAGCCCCAGCATTTT
-,TRBV29-1,-,TRBJ2-5,CSVGPGAGETQYF,TGCAGCGTTGGACCGGGGGCGGGAGAGACCCAGTACTTC
-,TRBV7-2,TRBD1,TRBJ1-3,CASSYRDRGYGNTIYF,TGTGCCAGCAGCTACCGGGACAGGGGGTACGGAAACACCATATATTTT
once,TRBV29-1,-,TRBJ2-7,CSAAGRLNYEQYF,TGCAGCGCTGCGGGCAGGTTGAACTACGAGCAGTACTTC
-,TRBV25-1,TRBD1,TRBJ2-7,CASSAGTGGGEQYF,TGTGCCAGCAGCGCCGGGACAGGGGGTGGCGAGCAGTACTTC
-,TRBV7-2,TRBD1,TRBJ1-2,CASSLVDGIGGIYGYTF,TGTGCCAGCAGCTTAGTCGACGGTATAGGGGGCATCTATGGCTACACCTTC
-,TRBV5-1,-,TRBJ1-2,CASSLDRVNYGYTF,TGCGCCAGCAGCTTGGACAGGGTGAACTATGGCTACACCTTC
once,TRBV6-6,-,TRBJ1-5,CASSYWAGSEPQHF,TGTGCCAGCAGTTACTGGGCAGGGAGTGAGCCCCAGCATTTT
-,TRBV5-1,TRBD2,TRBJ2-1,CASSSLAGGYNEQFF,TGCGCCAGCAGCTCCCTGGCGGGGGGCTACAATGAGCAGTTCTTC
-,TRBV2,-,TRBJ2-5,CASGREYQETQYF,TGTGCCAGCGGAAGGGAGTACCAAGAGACCCAGTACTTC
-,TRBV5-1,-,TRBJ1-2,CASSDGRNYGYTF,TGCGCCAGCAGCGATGGAAGGAACTATGGCTACACCTTC
-,TRBV18,-,TRBJ1-4,CASSPWAAAMNEKLFF,TGTGCCAGCTCACCATGGGCAGCCGCCATGAATGAAAAACTGTTTTTT
-,TRBV7-2,-,TRBJ2-1,CASSPQFF,TGTGCCAGCAGCCCGCAGTTCTTC
once,TRBV27,-,TRBJ2-5,CASRAGIETQYF,TGTGCCAGCAGGGCTGGGATAGAGACCCAGTACTTC